This T cell receptor (beta chain) appears in the sequencing data of a study of blood T cell repertoires in COVID-19. CDR3 size: 15 residues. Germline V CDR1 and CDR2: LGHDT, YNNKEL (reference sequence). V was clipped by 4 bases and J by 9 bases; unmatched bases: 14. The repertoire was sequenced with immunoSEQ multiplex PCR; TCRdb's copy has only in-frame clones and lacks some. The sample includes about 140,000 clones, approximately 80% of them seen just once. In terms of age and location, participants ranged from about 18 to 100 years and lived in approximately 26 US areas. J is TRBJ2-7 and V is TRBV3-1 (or the pseudogene TRBV3-2), with TRBD2 matching over 8 bases. Sequencing was done on a sample of PBMCs or T cells enriched from blood (not recorded which). The receptor was isolated from a man aged 65 to 79 who had been exposed to COVID-19. CDR3 in DNA: TGTGCCAGCAGCCCGGGGGGGCTCCGATACGTAGGGCAGTACTTC. This gives the protein CASSPGGLRYVGQYF.